The rows below give T cell receptor beta chains drawn from one sample of a study of regulatory T cells in long-lasting Graves disease. Each CDR3 protein is one row after TCRdb ran MiXCR on the multiplex PCR reads. The data contain about 540,000 distinct CDR3 sequences, 13% of them singletons. This sample was also put to use in a study of T cells in Graves' hyperthyroidism and ophthalmopathy.

The sequencing used peripheral blood mononuclear cells (PBMCs), collected at new diagnosis, from a patient treated with antithyroid drugs. The receptor set was obtained from a man between 25 and 39 years old with Graves disease. The CDR3 runs from the conserved cysteine through the conserved F or W. The D gene is left open where the match is weak. The size field is filled for only some rows; it gives once, few, many or a size class.

TRBV27	TRBJ2-7	few	NA	TGTGCCAGCAGTTTTTCAGGGGTTTCCCGCTACGAGCAGTACTTC	CASSFSGVSRYEQYF
TRBV2	TRBJ1-2	many	NA	TGTGCCAGCAGCAACTATGGCTACACCTTC	CASSNYGYTF
TRBV30	TRBJ2-1	NA	TRBD2	TGTGCCTGGAGTTCATTAGCGGGAGATTTGAGGGAGCAGTTCTTC	CAWSSLAGDLREQFF
TRBV30	TRBJ1-6	few	NA	TGTGCCTGGAGTGTAGTTTATAATTCACCCCTCCACTTT	CAWSVVYNSPLHF
TRBV10-3	TRBJ2-3	many	NA	TGTGCCATCAGTGGAGGCGGGAATGGGACAGATACGCAGTATTTT	CAISGGGNGTDTQYF
TRBV6-1	TRBJ2-1	many	TRBD1	TGTGCCACTTCAGCGTGGACAGGGGGATACAATGAGCAGTTCTTC	CATSAWTGGYNEQFF
TRBV18	TRBJ2-1	NA	TRBD2	TGTGCCAGCTCCCCTACTAGCGGGAGGGGAAGTAATGAGCAGTTCTTC	CASSPTSGRGSNEQFF
TRBV6-2/TRBV6-3	TRBJ2-1	NA	NA	TGTGCCAGCAGTTACTCGATATATCGGAGGGCCTCTTCAGAGCAGTTCTTC	CASSYSIYRRASSEQFF
TRBV7-2	TRBJ1-4	NA	NA	TGTGCCAGCAGCTCTTATACGGGGGATGAAAAACTGTTTTTT	CASSSYTGDEKLFF
TRBV4-1	TRBJ1-4	NA	NA	TGCGCCAGCAGCCAGCCGGGACAAACTAATGAAAAACTGTTTTTT	CASSQPGQTNEKLFF
TRBV29-1	TRBJ1-1	many	NA	TGCAGCGTTGCGGGTTTCATTGAAGCTTTCTTT	CSVAGFIEAFF
TRBV5-1	TRBJ2-7	many	TRBD2	TGCGCCAGCAGCTTGGTTCTAGCGGGGACCGAGCAGTACTTC	CASSLVLAGTEQYF
TRBV28	TRBJ2-5	many	TRBD2	TGTGCCAGCAGTTTCGGCGGGGGGGTGGGGGAGACCCAGTACTTC	CASSFGGGVGETQYF
TRBV10-3	TRBJ1-2	many	TRBD1	TGTGCCATCAGTGGGGACAGGGGAGATGGCTACACCTTC	CAISGDRGDGYTF
TRBV28	TRBJ1-1	many	NA	TGTGCCAGCAGTTACCACAGGACTTCGAACACTGAAGCTTTCTTT	CASSYHRTSNTEAFF
TRBV9	TRBJ2-1	NA	NA	TGTGCCAGCAGCGTAGTGGAAGGGCCCAATGAGCAGTTCTTC	CASSVVEGPNEQFF
TRBV3-1	TRBJ2-7	many	NA	TGTGCCAGCAGCCAAGACCAAACCTCCTACGAGCAGTACTTC	CASSQDQTSYEQYF
TRBV7-2	TRBJ2-1	few	NA	TGTGCCAGCAGCCGCGACAGGGGAGGGGTAAATGAGCAGTTCTTC	CASSRDRGGVNEQFF
TRBV29-1	TRBJ2-1	NA	TRBD2	TGCAGCGTCCGGGCTAGCGGGAGAATAGCGGGTGAGCAGTTCTTC	CSVRASGRIAGEQFF
TRBV10-3	TRBJ2-3	many	NA	TGTGCCATCAGTGATTCGGGCCCAGATACGCAGTATTTT	CAISDSGPDTQYF
TRBV20-1	TRBJ2-3	NA	NA	TGCAGTGCTAGAATTAGCGGATCTAGCACAGATACGCAGTATTTT	CSARISGSSTDTQYF
TRBV10-3	TRBJ2-3	NA	TRBD2	TGTGCCATCAGTGAGCTGGGACTAGAACTAGATACGCAGTATTTT	CAISELGLELDTQYF
TRBV27	TRBJ2-1	NA	NA	TGTGCCAGCAGTTTATCGAGGAGGTCTAATGAGCAGTTCTTC	CASSLSRRSNEQFF
TRBV10-3	TRBJ1-1	many	NA	TGTGCCATCAGCGGCCCCGCGAGGGGCCCACCTGAAGCTTTCTTT	CAISGPARGPPEAFF
TRBV5-1	TRBJ1-1	many	NA	TGCGCCAGCAGCTTGGAAAGCTTTGATGGGGCTTTCTTT	CASSLESFDGAFF
TRBV18	TRBJ2-4	few	NA	TGTGCCAGCTCACCGCAGCCCGTAGCCAAAAACATTCAGTACTTC	CASSPQPVAKNIQYF
TRBV20-1	TRBJ2-6	many	NA	TGCAGTGCTGGCCGGAGGGGCGCGTCCGGGGCCAACGTCCTGACTTTC	CSAGRRGASGANVLTF
TRBV15	TRBJ2-7	many	NA	TGTGCCACCAGCACGACAGGAGGGACCTACGAGCAGTACTTC	CATSTTGGTYEQYF
TRBV6-9	TRBJ2-4	NA	NA	TGTGCCAGCAGTTCCGGGACAAGATTAGCCAAAAACATTCAGTACTTC	CASSSGTRLAKNIQYF
TRBV30	TRBJ2-1	NA	TRBD2	TGTGCCTGGAGTTTTATACCTCCGGGACTAGCGGGAGAGAGGAATGAGCAGTTCTTC	CAWSFIPPGLAGERNEQFF
TRBV5-1	TRBJ2-3	many	NA	TGCGCCAGCAGCTTGGACAGCGGAAATACGCAGTATTTT	CASSLDSGNTQYF
TRBV20-1	TRBJ2-3	many	NA	TGCAGTGCTAGCAAATTGGACTTTCCTAGCACAGATACGCAGTATTTT	CSASKLDFPSTDTQYF
TRBV5-1	TRBJ2-7	many	NA	TGCGCCAGCAGCTTGGAGACGGGAGCAGGCTACGAGCAGTACTTC	CASSLETGAGYEQYF
TRBV19	TRBJ1-4	NA	NA	TGTGCCAGTAGTCAGAGGGGGACGGATGAAAAACTGTTTTTT	CASSQRGTDEKLFF
TRBV12-3/TRBV12-4	TRBJ1-5	many	NA	TGTGCCAGCAGTTTAGCGCTACTAAATCAGCCCCAGCATTTT	CASSLALLNQPQHF
TRBV4-1	TRBJ2-5	NA	TRBD2	TGCGCCAGCAGCCAAGAAGCAAGCGGGATACAAGAGACCCAGTACTTC	CASSQEASGIQETQYF
TRBV6-1	TRBJ2-1	few	NA	TGTGCCAGCAGCCCCGGGGGGGACAGACAGTTCTTC	CASSPGGDRQFF
TRBV6-1	TRBJ2-7	many	TRBD1	TGTGCCAGCAGAGATCCCGTCCGGGACAGCGGCTACGAGCAGTACTTC	CASRDPVRDSGYEQYF
TRBV6-1	TRBJ2-1	few	NA	TGTGCCAGCAGTCCTGGGGTTCGTCAGGAGTTCTTC	CASSPGVRQEFF
TRBV11-2	TRBJ2-7	once	NA	TGTGCCAGCAGCTTACAGGACTTCTACGAGCAGTACTTC	CASSLQDFYEQYF
TRBV11-1	TRBJ1-1	NA	NA	TGTGCCAGCAGCCAGACAACTGAAGCTTTCTTT	CASSQTTEAFF
TRBV6-1	TRBJ1-5	many	NA	TGTGCCAGCGGACTCCGACAGGAGTATAGCAATCAGCCCCAGCATTTT	CASGLRQEYSNQPQHF
TRBV6-1	TRBJ2-1	many	TRBD1	TGTGCCAGCACCTCCCGGGACAGGAGACTCAATGAGCAGTTCTTC	CASTSRDRRLNEQFF
TRBV12-5	TRBJ2-1	once	TRBD2	TGTGCTAGTGGTTTGTACCCGGGACTAGCGGGAGTTGCTGAGCAGTTCTTC	CASGLYPGLAGVAEQFF
TRBV20-1	TRBJ2-7	few	TRBD2	TGCAGTGCTAGAGAGGGACTACCCTATGAGCAGTACTTC	CSAREGLPYEQYF
TRBV15	TRBJ1-5	NA	NA	TGTGCCACCAGCAGAGTAGAACCTGGCAATCAGCCCCAGCATTTT	CATSRVEPGNQPQHF
TRBV18	TRBJ1-6	once	NA	TGTGCCAGCTCTCCTAGGGAGAACTTCAATTCACCCCTCCACTTT	CASSPRENFNSPLHF
TRBV20-1	TRBJ2-1	many	NA	TGCAGTGCTAGGGTGACAGCCAATGAGCAGTTCTTC	CSARVTANEQFF
TRBV19	TRBJ1-6	NA	NA	TGTGCCAGTAGTTCAAACTTCGGGACCGAGCGCTATAATTCACCCCTCCACTTT	CASSSNFGTERYNSPLHF
TRBV20-1	TRBJ2-7	few	NA	TGCAGTGCTAGAGTTGAAAGGGGGACCTACGAGCAGTACTTC	CSARVERGTYEQYF
TRBV11-2	TRBJ2-4	many	TRBD1	TGTGCCAGCAGCCAATACAGGGGGCAGGCCAAAAACATTCAGTACTTC	CASSQYRGQAKNIQYF
TRBV7-9	TRBJ1-3	few	NA	TGTGCCAGCGTCACTCGAGGCTCTGGAAACACCATATATTTT	CASVTRGSGNTIYF
TRBV5-1	TRBJ2-7	few	TRBD1	TGCGCCAGCAGCTTATCGGGACAGGGCCACGAGCAGTACTTC	CASSLSGQGHEQYF
TRBV24-1	TRBJ2-1	NA	NA	TGTGCCACCAGTGATCAATCACCGGGACTTCTATACAATGAGCAGTTCTTC	CATSDQSPGLLYNEQFF
TRBV20-1	TRBJ1-1	few	NA	TGCAGTGCTCCGCAGGAGAACTATGAAGCTTTCTTT	CSAPQENYEAFF
TRBV12-3/TRBV12-4	TRBJ2-3	many	TRBD2	TGTGCCAGCATGCAAGCGGGAGTCCTTGGGTTAGATACGCAGTATTTT	CASMQAGVLGLDTQYF
TRBV5-1	TRBJ2-3	many	TRBD2	TGCGCCAGCAGCGAAACGACTAGCGGAACAGATACGCAGTATTTT	CASSETTSGTDTQYF
TRBV4-1	TRBJ2-1	NA	NA	TGTGCCAGCAGGGGCGGGGGCCTCAATGAGCAGTTCTTC	CASRGGGLNEQFF
TRBV25-1	TRBJ1-3	NA	NA	TGTGCCAGCATCGGGACAGGAAACACCATATATTTT	CASIGTGNTIYF